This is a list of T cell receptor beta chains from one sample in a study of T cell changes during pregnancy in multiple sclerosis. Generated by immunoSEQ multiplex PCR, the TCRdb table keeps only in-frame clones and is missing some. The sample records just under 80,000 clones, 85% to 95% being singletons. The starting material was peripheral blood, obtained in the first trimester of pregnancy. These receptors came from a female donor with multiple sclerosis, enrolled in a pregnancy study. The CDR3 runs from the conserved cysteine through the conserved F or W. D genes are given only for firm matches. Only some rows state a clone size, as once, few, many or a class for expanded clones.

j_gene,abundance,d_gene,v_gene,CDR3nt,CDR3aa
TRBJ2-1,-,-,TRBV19,TGTGCCAGTAGTGCCCTATTGGGGGGATCCTACAATGAGCAGTTCTTC,CASSALLGGSYNEQFF
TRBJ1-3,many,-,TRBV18,TGTGCCAGCTCGCGATCTGAGGGAGGCTCTGGAAACACCATATATTTT,CASSRSEGGSGNTIYF
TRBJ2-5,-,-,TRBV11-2,TGTGCCAGCAGCCCAGGTCGGGAGACCCAGTACTTC,CASSPGRETQYF
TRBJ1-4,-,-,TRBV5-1,TGCGCCAGCAGCTTGGCCGGCAGGGGCGAGGAAAAACTGTTTTTT,CASSLAGRGEEKLFF
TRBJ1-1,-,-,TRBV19,TGTGCCAGTAGGAGACTCCCGCGGGGAAACACTGAAGCTTTCTTT,CASRRLPRGNTEAFF
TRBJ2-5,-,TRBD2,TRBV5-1,TGCGCCAGCACCCAGACTAGCGGGGGGGAGACCCAGTACTTC,CASTQTSGGETQYF
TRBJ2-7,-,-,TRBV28,TGTGCCAGCCGGACAGACCTCTACGAGCAGTACTTC,CASRTDLYEQYF
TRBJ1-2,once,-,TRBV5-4,TGTGCCAGCAGCCCACGGACGGAGGATGGCTACACCTTC,CASSPRTEDGYTF
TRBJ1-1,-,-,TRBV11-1,TGTGCCAGCAGAATTGGGGACTTGAACACTGAAGCTTTCTTT,CASRIGDLNTEAFF
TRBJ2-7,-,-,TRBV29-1,TGCAGCGTTTTGGAGAATTCCTACGAGCAGTACTTC,CSVLENSYEQYF
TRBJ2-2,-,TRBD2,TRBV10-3,TGTGCCATCAGAGGTGGGGGGGACACCGGGGAGCTGTTTTTT,CAIRGGGDTGELFF
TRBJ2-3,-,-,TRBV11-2,TGTGCCAGCAGCCCTCGGCGGGGAAAGACAGATACGCAGTATTTT,CASSPRRGKTDTQYF
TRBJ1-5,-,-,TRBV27,TGTGCCAGCAGCCCTCCCAATCAGCCCCAGCATTTT,CASSPPNQPQHF
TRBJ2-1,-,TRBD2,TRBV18,TGTGCCAGCTCACCACCCGGCGGGGGGATGGGAAGCTCCTACAATGAGCAGTTCTTC,CASSPPGGGMGSSYNEQFF
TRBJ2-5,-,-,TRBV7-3,TGTGCCAGCAGCTTACTAACCCAAGAGACCCAGTACTTC,CASSLLTQETQYF
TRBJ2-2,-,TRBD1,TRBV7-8,TGTGCCAGCAGCTTTGTAGAAGGGGGCGCGAACACCGGGGAGCTGTTTTTT,CASSFVEGGANTGELFF
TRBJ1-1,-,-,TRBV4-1,TGCGCCAGCAGCCAAGGTACTGCCGATGGAGGGCGGACTGAAGCTTTCTTT,CASSQGTADGGRTEAFF
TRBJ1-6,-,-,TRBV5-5,TGTGCCAGCAGCCCCCAGGCGGGGGGCGTAAACTCACCCCTCCACTTT,CASSPQAGGVNSPLHF
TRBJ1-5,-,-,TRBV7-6,TGTGCCAGCAGCTTATGGGGCGGAACCAATCAGCCCCAGCATTTT,CASSLWGGTNQPQHF
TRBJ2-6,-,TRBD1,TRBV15,TGTGCCACCAGCAGACCTCCGACCGGGACAGGGGCCTCTGGGGCCAACGTCCTGACTTTC,CATSRPPTGTGASGANVLTF
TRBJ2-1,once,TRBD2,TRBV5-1,TGCGCCAGCAGCTTGATAGCGGGGGCCTACAATGAGCAGTTCTTC,CASSLIAGAYNEQFF
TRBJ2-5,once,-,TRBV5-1,TGCGCCAGCAGCTGGACTCGGGAGACCCAGTACTTC,CASSWTRETQYF